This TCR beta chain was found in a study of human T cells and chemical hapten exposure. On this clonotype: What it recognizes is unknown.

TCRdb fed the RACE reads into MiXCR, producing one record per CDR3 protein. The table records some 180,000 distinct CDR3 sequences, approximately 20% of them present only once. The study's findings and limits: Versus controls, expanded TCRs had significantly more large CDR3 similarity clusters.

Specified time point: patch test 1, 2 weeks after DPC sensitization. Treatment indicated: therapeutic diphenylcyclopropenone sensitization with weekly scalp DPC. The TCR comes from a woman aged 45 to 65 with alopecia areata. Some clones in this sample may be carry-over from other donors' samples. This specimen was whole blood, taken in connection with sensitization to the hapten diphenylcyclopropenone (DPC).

CDR3 residues: CASSYLRQDTQYF. CDR3 in DNA: TGTGCCAGCAGTTACTTGCGTCAAGATACGCAGTATTTT. This chain links TRBV6-5 with TRBJ2-3, with D uncertain. Germline values: CDR1 MNHEY, CDR2 SVGAGI. V was trimmed by 1 base and J by 5 bases, leaving 7 bases between them. The CDR3 runs to 13 residues.